This is a list of T cell receptor beta chains from one sample in a study of blood T cell repertoires in COVID-19. Here immunoSEQ multiplex PCR was the method, and the copy in TCRdb shows in-frame clones only, minus some. The sample lists under 200,000 clones; 65% to 90% were seen once. Specimen: peripheral blood. The receptors were sampled from a human donor in a cohort sampled during active COVID-19. The CDR3 runs from the conserved cysteine through the conserved F or W. Expanded clones get a size class; other rows say once, few or many, or leave the size out.

size: .; V: TRBV6-2/TRBV6-3; J: TRBJ2-7; CDR3: CASSYKRAYEQYF
size: .; V: TRBV27; J: TRBJ1-3; CDR3: CASREVFSGNTIYF
size: .; V: TRBV6-6; J: TRBJ1-2; CDR3: CASTEGQSYGYTF
size: .; V: TRBV7-9; J: TRBJ1-2; CDR3: CASTKGDNYGYTF
size: .; V: TRBV2; J: TRBJ2-5; CDR3: CASTLAGIQETQYF
size: .; V: TRBV2; J: TRBJ2-7; CDR3: CASSERGYEQYF
size: .; V: TRBV29-1; J: TRBJ1-1; CDR3: CSVTANTEAFF
size: .; V: TRBV18; J: TRBJ2-7; CDR3: CASSLGPPGQLYEQYF
size: few; V: TRBV6-6; J: TRBJ1-3; CDR3: CASRGDISGNTIYF
size: .; V: TRBV6-5; J: TRBJ1-1; CDR3: CASRTGLRNTEAFF
size: .; V: TRBV6-2/TRBV6-3; J: TRBJ1-2; CDR3: CASSEQRTARFYGYTF
size: .; V: TRBV5-1; J: TRBJ2-1; CDR3: CASSLEAGIYMNEQFF
size: .; V: TRBV13; J: TRBJ2-7; CDR3: CASSLGRDSIYEQYF
size: .; V: TRBV6-2/TRBV6-3; J: TRBJ2-1; CDR3: CASRPFVLAPSYNEQFF
size: .; V: TRBV24-1; J: TRBJ2-7; CDR3: CATSDLFWTASYEQYF
size: once; V: TRBV19; J: TRBJ2-2; CDR3: CASSGGQGAGTGELFF
size: .; V: TRBV5-4; J: TRBJ1-4; CDR3: CASSTRGLGNEKLFF
size: .; V: TRBV4-3; J: TRBJ1-1; CDR3: CASSQDPQDRGLEAFF
size: .; V: TRBV29-1; J: TRBJ1-6; CDR3: CSVGTGLNSPLHF
size: .; V: TRBV11-2; J: TRBJ2-7; CDR3: CASSLLSGLAGGYEQYF
size: .; V: TRBV3-1/TRBV3-2; J: TRBJ1-1; CDR3: CASSRVKNTEAFF
size: .; V: TRBV6-5; J: TRBJ1-1; CDR3: CASSYRRDTEAFF
size: .; V: TRBV5-1; J: TRBJ2-7; CDR3: CASSSSYEQYF
size: once; V: TRBV27; J: TRBJ2-7; CDR3: CASSFLKEYSYEQYF
size: .; V: TRBV7-8; J: TRBJ2-5; CDR3: CASSEGQGYGKTQYF
size: few; V: TRBV25-1; J: TRBJ2-7; CDR3: CASTGPTGTSPYEQYF
size: .; V: TRBV5-4; J: TRBJ2-3; CDR3: CASSWDPGQGGYTDTQYF
size: .; V: TRBV11-2; J: TRBJ1-3; CDR3: CASSLNPPGVAGNTIYF
size: .; V: TRBV6-5; J: TRBJ1-2; CDR3: CASSYGRRDNYGYTF
size: .; V: TRBV6-5; J: TRBJ2-6; CDR3: CASRASGANVLTF
size: .; V: TRBV21-1; J: TRBJ2-7; CDR3: CASSWRMVSSYEQYF
size: .; V: TRBV19; J: TRBJ1-1; CDR3: CASTRRGAGNTEAFF
size: .; V: TRBV3-1/TRBV3-2; J: TRBJ2-7; CDR3: CASRAGPLFYEQYF